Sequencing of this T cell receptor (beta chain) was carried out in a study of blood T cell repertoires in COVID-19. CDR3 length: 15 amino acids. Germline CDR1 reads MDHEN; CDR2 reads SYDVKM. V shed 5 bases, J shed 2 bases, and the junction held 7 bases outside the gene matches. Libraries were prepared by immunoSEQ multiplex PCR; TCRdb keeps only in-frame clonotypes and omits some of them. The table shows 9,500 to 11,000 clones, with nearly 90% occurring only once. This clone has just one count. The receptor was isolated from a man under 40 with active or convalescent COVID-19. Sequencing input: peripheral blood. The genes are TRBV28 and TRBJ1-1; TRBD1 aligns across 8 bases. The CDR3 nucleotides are TGTGCCAGCAGTCCGCACAGGGGGATAAACACTGAAGCTTTCTTT. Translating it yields CASSPHRGINTEAFF.